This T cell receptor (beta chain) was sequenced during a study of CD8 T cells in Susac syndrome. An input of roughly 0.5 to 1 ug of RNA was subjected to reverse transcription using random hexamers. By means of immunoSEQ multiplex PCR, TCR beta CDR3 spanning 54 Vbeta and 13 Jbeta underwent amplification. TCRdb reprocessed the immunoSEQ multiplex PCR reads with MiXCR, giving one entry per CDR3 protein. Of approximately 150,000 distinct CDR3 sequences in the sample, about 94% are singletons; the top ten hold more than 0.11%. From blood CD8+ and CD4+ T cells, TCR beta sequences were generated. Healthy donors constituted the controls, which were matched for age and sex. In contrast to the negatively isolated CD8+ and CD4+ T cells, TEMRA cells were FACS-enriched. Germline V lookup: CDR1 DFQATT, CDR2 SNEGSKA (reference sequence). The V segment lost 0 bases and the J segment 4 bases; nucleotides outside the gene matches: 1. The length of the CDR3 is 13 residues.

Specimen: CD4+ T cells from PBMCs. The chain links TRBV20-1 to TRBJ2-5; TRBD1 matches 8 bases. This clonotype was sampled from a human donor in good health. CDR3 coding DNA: TGCAGTGCTAGAGATACAGGGGGAGAGACCCAGTACTTC. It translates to CSARDTGGETQYF.